This TCR beta chain is from a study of shared clonotypes between healthy human individuals (dated by TCRdb to the early 2020s). Describing the broader study: The cohort included a few men and a couple of women between 18 and 49 years of age. To estimate repertoire size and how much clonotype sharing occurs between individuals, the study deeply sequenced the blood TCR repertoires of several healthy adults. To increase sequencing depth and limit assay-specific biases, TCR repertoire library preparation and sequencing were carried out by different laboratories using diverse techniques. Between about 0.94 and 8.9 billion PBMCs per donor were obtained by leukapheresis.

What the work shows at the level of the full study, not this receptor alone: Because the study included a small number of donors, the genetic and exposure-history diversity represented was limited. Sampling was limited to blood, and TCR repertoires in tissue likely differ from TCR repertoires in blood. Pairwise subsampling indicated that sequencing depth was expected to affect the degree of clonotype sharing among donors.

Using the deep immunoSEQ assay, multiplex PCR amplified TCR CDR3 regions from genomic DNA. Genomic DNA extracted from each cell subset was distributed evenly over all wells of several immunoSEQ 96-well plates, and each plate served as one replicate. For unsorted PBMC, each replicate PCR was loaded with roughly 270 ng genomic DNA, equivalent to 30,000 or so T cell genomes. Unsorted PBMC genomic DNA was sequenced across ten immunoSEQ deep assay plates. The purified libraries were quantified using a Qubit 3.0 fluorometer, sized with a Bioanalyzer 2100, and then quantified again using the KAPA Library Quantification kit. Every immunoSEQ 96-well plate was sequenced on a separate single-read 150-cycle Illumina NextSeq 550 flow cell. The authors processed their data as follows. Because only junctional sequences without quality scores were contained in the immunoSEQ output, filtering matching that applied to full-length reads could not be performed. To assign V/J genes and CDR3, sequences were annotated against IMGT germline references using PyIR, a Python wrapper for IgBLAST v1.9. Any read was removed if the V/J assignment was weak (E-value above 1e-6), the CDR3 was missing, or the read contained stop codons, out-of-frame junctions, or ambiguous translated residues. V3J clonotypes were defined as sequences sharing the same inferred V gene, J gene, and CDR3 amino acid sequence. The percentage overlap between two repertoires was calculated by dividing the number of shared unique clonotypes by the size of the smaller repertoire. Three approaches were used to assess repertoire richness: RTK rarefaction, the Chao1 estimator, and Recon v2.1 estimates of unobserved clonotypes. As stored in TCRdb, this immuneACCESS dataset retains in-frame rearrangements with V and J assigned. A fraction of the clones does not appear; measured against another copy, unresolved V genes explain less than half of the discrepancy, and the remainder lacks a known reason. The DNA gave D and trimming, while V, J and clone size come from that table. The sample includes 490,000 or so clones, with approximately 79% observed a single time. About an eighth of the sample is in the top ten clones.

The germline V gene yields SGHTA for CDR1 and FQGTGA for CDR2. V trim: 5 bases; J trim: 10 bases; unmatched bases: 10. From its cysteine to its phenylalanine, the CDR3 spans 15 amino acids. The kept DNA is CDR3 alone, 45 bases in frame from the first base. On this clone: Its cognate antigen has yet to be identified. Per-base qualities were not stored, and no clone one base away is much larger.

The donors were healthy, HIV-negative adults who had no recently reported acute infections or vaccinations. Every donor was a Caucasian adult residing in Nashville, Tennessee, USA. For unsorted samples, about 90 million PBMCs were counted and genomic DNA was extracted with the QIAamp DNA Blood Mini kit. Blood was collected by leukapheresis, and PBMCs were isolated by Ficoll-Histopaque density gradient centrifugation and then cryopreserved in liquid nitrogen vapor phase. The material sequenced was PBMCs. Recombination joined TRBV7-3 with TRBJ2-1; 11 middle bases align to TRBD2. The source is a middle-aged woman in good health. Some clones in this sample may be carry-over from other donors' samples. Read as DNA, the sequence is TGTGCCAGCAGCCCATTAGCGGGAGGGCCTCAGGAGCAGTTCTTC. It translates to CASSPLAGGPQEQFF.